This TCR beta chain is from a study of OX40 agonist ivuxolimab in advanced cancers. V shed 3 bases, J shed 1 base, and the junction held 5 bases outside the gene matches. This CDR3 is built from 15 residues. Germline V gene lookup returns CDR1 LNHDA and CDR2 SQIVND (reference sequence). Sequenced by immunoSEQ multiplex PCR; TCRdb stores in-frame clones only, minus some. The repertoire consists of 65,000 to 80,000 clones, with approximately 89% occurring once and the leading ten covering under 0.4%. V usage is TRBV19 and J usage is TRBJ2-7; 8 bases match TRBD2. The sample here was CD4+ or CD8+ T cells sorted from blood, taken in a trial of the OX40 agonist ivuxolimab. The receptor was isolated from an adult with an advanced solid tumor such as melanoma, head and neck, liver or kidney cancer. The CDR3 protein is CASSIGGGLSYEQYF. The CDR3 nucleotides read TGTGCCAGTAGTATCGGGGGGGGGCTTTCCTACGAGCAGTACTTC.